Sequencing of this T cell receptor beta chain was carried out in a study of shared clonotypes between healthy human individuals. For the study at large: The people who gave samples were a couple of women and a few men aged 18 to 49.

In the case of this clone: Its antigen remains unidentified.

Clones were read by immunoSEQ multiplex PCR, and TCRdb kept only the in-frame ones, dropping some. The table has roughly 2,300,000 clones, around 92% seen once. The ends lost 7 bases at V and 0 bases at J; junction bases unmatched: 13. The CDR3 covers 18 residues. In germline, CDR1 is ENHRY, CDR2 SYGVKD. Findings of the study overall: Collection of samples was limited to blood; tissue repertoires likely differ. The study found approximately 5% of naive CD4 clonotypes shared across a handful of donors.

CD45RA+ naive and CD45RA-negative memory subsets were separated from CD4+ cells. The clonotype originates from a young man in good health. Some clones in this sample may be carry-over from other donors' samples. This chain connects TRBV10-3 to TRBJ2-1; 9 nucleotides line up with TRBD2. Sequenced material: naive CD4+ T cells from PBMCs. Subset of the sample: CD45RA+ positively selected. The CDR3 spells CAIKGRLAATGSYNEQFF. The CDR3 bases are TGTGCCATCAAGGGCAGACTAGCGGCAACTGGCTCCTACAATGAGCAGTTCTTC.